This passage covers 5 T cell receptor beta chains from one sample sequenced in a study of Graves' ophthalmopathy and Graves' hyperthyroidism. The authors amplified TCR beta CDR3 regions, and they did so from RNA transcripts for repertoire sequencing. Amplification began with first-round RT-PCR using HTBI primers, then second-round multiplex PCR was performed. Via MiXCR, TCRdb re-called the multiplex PCR reads, giving one row per CDR3 protein. The repertoire includes 150,000 or so distinct CDR3 sequences, about 40% of them detected once, and roughly 6% sits in the top ten. Material: peripheral blood. The receptors were gathered from a woman in her thirties or forties with Graves' ophthalmopathy.

The V and J genes are TRBV6-1 and TRBJ2-5; 7 nucleotides align to TRBD1. Germline V gene data show CDR1 as MNHNS and CDR2 as SASEGT. The J segment lost 0 bases and the V segment lost 6 bases, leaving 7 bases of the junction unmatched. CDR3 length equals 15 residues. The CDR3 here is CASSSVGTDQETQYF. The CDR3 region has the DNA TGTGCCAGCAGCTCCGTCGGGACAGACCAAGAGACCCAGTACTTC.

The rearrangement joins TRBV19 to TRBJ1-1, with D possibly matching TRBD1 (6 bases). CDR1 is LNHDA and CDR2 is SQIVND in the germline V gene (reference sequence). Trimming pared 5 bases from V and 5 bases from J, leaving 15 bases between. The CDR3 runs to 14 residues. The CDR3 sequence is CASSLRGTGTEAFF. The CDR3 coding sequence is TGTGCCAGTAGTCTGAGGGGGACTGGGACTGAAGCTTTCTTT.

The sample holds many counts of this clonotype. The CDR3 reads CASSLRGQISYEQYF. The CDR3 DNA is TGTGCCAGCAGTTTACGTGGACAGATCTCCTACGAGCAGTACTTC. The rearrangement links TRBV28 to TRBJ2-7, with D possibly TRBD1 on 6 matching bases. V lost 2 bases and J 0 bases, leaving 11 bases between the germline ends. The germline V gene has CDR1 MDHEN and CDR2 SYDVKM. The CDR3 runs 15 residues.

This clonotype was seen many times. This chain uses TRBV20-1 with TRBJ2-7; D is possibly TRBD1 (5 bases). Trimming took 5 bases from V and 7 from J, leaving 24 bases between them. The CDR3 extends over 15 amino acids. The germline V gene has CDR1 DFQATT and CDR2 SNEGSKA (reference sequence). CDR3 protein: CSAEGHAPALWEQYF. In nucleotides, the CDR3 is TGCAGTGCTGAAGGACACGCACCCGCACTCTGGGAGCAGTACTTC.

This chain joins TRBV29-1 and TRBJ1-2; D gene unclear. Germline V gives CDR1 SQVTM, CDR2 ANQGSEA. The ends were cut back, 1 base at V and 5 bases at J, with 8 bases in the middle. The CDR3 runs 12 residues. CDR3 loop: CSVEVGGYGYTF. The CDR3 region has the DNA TGCAGCGTTGAAGTTGGAGGGTATGGCTACACCTTC.